The clone carrying this T cell receptor (beta chain) was counted many times. Its antigen remains unidentified. The sample is drawn from a study of HIV-infected patients and healthy controls. Notes on the study in general: A major limitation was that merely sixteen HIV-infected individuals were processed.

Follow-up blood was drawn about 14 weeks, roughly three months, after antiretroviral therapy began. The repertoire came from unfractionated whole blood and reflected all unsorted peripheral T cells. Enrollment excluded donors with tumors, hepatitis B or C, or recent vaccination. The CDR3 runs to 12 residues. The V gene's germline CDR1 is ENHRY and CDR2 SYGVKD. V lost 4 bases to trimming and J lost 7 bases, with 10 bases between them. Approximately 510 ng RNA was reverse transcribed with alpha and beta constant-region primers. Each of the alpha and beta chains got its own library through chain-specific third strand synthesis with indices. One entry per CDR3 protein results from TCRdb running MiXCR on the 5' RACE reads. Of 15,000 to 20,000 distinct CDR3 sequences listed, 8.5% are singletons.

The clonotype was recovered from an adult with HIV infection. The gene calls are TRBV10-3 and TRBJ1-1; no reliable D call. The sample here was blood, taken during antiretroviral therapy. CDR3 region: CAISGAAGEAFF. The CDR3 nucleotides are TGTGCCATCAGTGGGGCCGCAGGTGAAGCTTTCTTT.